Each of the 9 T cell receptor beta chains below was sequenced from the same sample in a study of T-cell memory formation after mild COVID-19. One entry per CDR3 protein results from TCRdb running MiXCR on the 5' RACE reads. Altogether about 320,000 distinct CDR3 sequences are present, around 15% being singletons, with the ten largest covering around 23%. Sequenced material: PBMCs or a T cell subset sorted from them (not recorded which). The receptors derive from a young man who had mild COVID-19 (a few samples of this study predate the infection). Cell type and time point are not known.

The chain carries TRBV6-4 and TRBJ2-4, with no clear D. This CDR3 contains 16 residues. Per the germline V gene, CDR1 is MRHNA and CDR2 is SNTAGT. With 3 bases removed from V and 2 bases from J, the gap between germline ends came to 14 bases. The CDR3 DNA is TGTGCCAGCAGTGATGGCAGACTTCTCTCCAAAAACATTCAGTACTTC. It codes for CASSDGRLLSKNIQYF.

The rearrangement joins TRBV23-1 to TRBJ2-5, with D perhaps matching TRBD2 (5 bases). TRBV23-1 is an open reading frame, and its role is uncertain. This CDR3 has 12 residues. Deletions cut 5 bases from V and 5 bases from J, with 9 bases between. This CDR3 is CASSAPGETQYF. The CDR3, as DNA: TGCGCCAGCAGTGCCCCGGGGGAGACCCAGTACTTC.

The table lists this clonotype with a few counts. This chain links TRBV2 with TRBJ2-3; the match to TRBD2 covers 8 bases. The J segment lost 6 bases and the V segment lost 3 bases, leaving 8 bases of the junction unmatched. Germline CDR1 and CDR2: SNHLY and FYNNEI. The CDR3 runs 15 residues. The DNA for the CDR3 is TGTGCCAGCAGTGAGGCAGCGGGGGTATCGGATACGCAGTATTTT. Encoded protein: CASSEAAGVSDTQYF. The whole variable domain, filled in from reference TRBV2 and TRBJ2-3, reads EPEVTQTPSHQVTQMGQEVILRCVPISNHLYFYWYRQILGQKVEFLVSFYNNEISEKSEIFDDQFSVERPDGSNFTLKIRSTKLEDSAMYFCASSEAAGVSDTQYFGPGTRLTVL.

The CDR3 is CASSNRDRGYEQYF. The DNA for the CDR3 is TGTGCCAGCAGCAACCGGGACAGGGGCTACGAGCAGTACTTC. The V call is TRBV5-6, the J call TRBJ2-7; 10 bases match TRBD1. CDR1 and CDR2 from the germline V gene are SGHDT and YYEEEE. The CDR3 runs to 14 residues. The trim removed 4 bases at V and 3 bases at J, leaving 4 bases unmatched.

This clonotype has just a few counts. The rearrangement joins TRBV5-6 to TRBJ1-1, with D uncertain. Trimming stripped 0 bases from V and 4 bases from J, with 10 bases between. Per the germline V gene, CDR1 is SGHDT and CDR2 is YYEEEE. This CDR3 is 14 amino acids long. The CDR3: CASSLVPTGTEAFF. The CDR3 DNA is TGTGCCAGCAGCTTGGTTCCCACGGGCACTGAAGCTTTCTTT.

This clonotype showed up just a few times. The chain employs TRBV6-2 or TRBV6-3 and TRBJ2-3, with D unresolved. From germline, CDR1 is MNHEY and CDR2 SVGEGT. The germline V and J ends were trimmed by 4 bases and 4 bases, with 6 bases remaining between them. The CDR3 sequence is 12 residues long. CDR3 loop: CASSSVADTQYF. The CDR3 nucleotides are TGTGCCAGCAGTTCAGTCGCAGATACGCAGTATTTT.

This clonotype was observed at least ten times. The chain uses TRBV5-1 and TRBJ2-2; 8 bases line up with TRBD2. With V trimmed by 6 bases and J by 2 bases, 6 bases remained unmatched. Germline V lookup: CDR1 SGHRS, CDR2 YFSETQ. The CDR3 length is 15 residues. CDR3 nucleotide sequence: TGCGCCAGCAACGGGGGGGACATAAACACCGGGGAGCTGTTTTTT. This codes for CASNGGDINTGELFF.

This clonotype appeared a few times. V usage is TRBV19 and J usage is TRBJ1-2; D call uncertain. Trimming stripped 5 bases from V and 3 bases from J, with 7 bases between. Per the germline V gene, CDR1 is LNHDA and CDR2 is SQIVND (reference sequence). CDR3 length: 12 residues. The CDR3 is CASSPVYYGYTF. The CDR3 DNA reads TGTGCCAGTAGTCCCGTCTACTATGGCTACACCTTC.

V and J are TRBV4-1 and TRBJ1-2, with 10 bases aligning to TRBD1. Germline V gene data show CDR1 as MGHRA and CDR2 as YSYEKL. The trim removed 3 bases at V and 8 bases at J, leaving 3 bases unmatched. This CDR3 contains 13 residues. The CDR3 nucleotides are TGCGCCAGCAGCCATGGGACAGGGGAGGGCTACACCTTC. The encoded protein is CASSHGTGEGYTF.